The T cell receptor (beta chain) under discussion was sequenced for a study of early T cells in non-severe SARS-CoV-2 infection. TCRdb reanalysed the 5' RACE reads using MiXCR and keeps one entry per CDR3 protein. This table has around 60,000 distinct CDR3 sequences, approximately 11% appearing once. Note on this clonotype: Its antigen is undetermined.

Findings of the study overall: Clonotype matching in VDJdb favored anti-spike CD8 responses and did not capture private and CD4 specificities.

Germline V gene sequence: CDR1 SGHNT, CDR2 YYREEE (reference sequence). CDR3 length equals 13 residues. V lost 7 bases to trimming and J lost 4 bases, with 15 bases between them. The sequenced sample was whole blood, obtained at baseline. The chain recombines TRBV5-4 with TRBJ2-7; no definite D call. The TCR was taken from an adult who was a healthcare worker with PCR-confirmed SARS-CoV-2 infection or an uninfected control (not recorded which). CDR3: CASSTWLEYEQYF. CDR3 sequence (DNA): TGTGCCAGCTCCACCTGGTTGGAGTACGAGCAGTACTTC.